This T cell receptor (beta chain) was observed in a study of T cells of healthy individuals. The CDR3 is 10 amino acids. Per the germline V gene, CDR1 is SNHLY and CDR2 is FYNNEI. V lost 6 bases and J lost 7, with 6 bases in between. This clonotype was seen ten or more times. TCRdb redid the calling of the 5' RACE reads with MiXCR, one entry per CDR3 protein. The sample consists of about 82,000 distinct CDR3 sequences, around 5.1% of them appearing once. The chain recombines TRBV2 with TRBJ1-2; D call uncertain. This receptor was identified in a female donor in good health. CDR3 DNA sequence: TGTGCCAGCAGAGGGCTTGGCTACACCTTC. Residues: CASRGLGYTF.